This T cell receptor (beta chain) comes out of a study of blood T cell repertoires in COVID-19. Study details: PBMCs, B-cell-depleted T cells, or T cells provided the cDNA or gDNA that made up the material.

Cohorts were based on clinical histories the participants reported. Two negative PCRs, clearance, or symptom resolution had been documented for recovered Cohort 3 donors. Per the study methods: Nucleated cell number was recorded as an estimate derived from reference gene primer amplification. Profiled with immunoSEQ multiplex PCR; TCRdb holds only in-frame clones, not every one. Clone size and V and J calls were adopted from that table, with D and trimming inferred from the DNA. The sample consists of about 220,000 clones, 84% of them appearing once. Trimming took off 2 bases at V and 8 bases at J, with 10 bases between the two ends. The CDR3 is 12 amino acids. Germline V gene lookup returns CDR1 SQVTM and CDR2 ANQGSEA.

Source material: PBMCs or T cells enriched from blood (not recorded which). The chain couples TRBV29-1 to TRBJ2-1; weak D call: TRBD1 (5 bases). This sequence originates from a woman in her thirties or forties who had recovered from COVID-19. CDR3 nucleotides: TGCAGCGTTGAATCCAGGGCGGATGAGCAGTTCTTC. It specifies CSVESRADEQFF.